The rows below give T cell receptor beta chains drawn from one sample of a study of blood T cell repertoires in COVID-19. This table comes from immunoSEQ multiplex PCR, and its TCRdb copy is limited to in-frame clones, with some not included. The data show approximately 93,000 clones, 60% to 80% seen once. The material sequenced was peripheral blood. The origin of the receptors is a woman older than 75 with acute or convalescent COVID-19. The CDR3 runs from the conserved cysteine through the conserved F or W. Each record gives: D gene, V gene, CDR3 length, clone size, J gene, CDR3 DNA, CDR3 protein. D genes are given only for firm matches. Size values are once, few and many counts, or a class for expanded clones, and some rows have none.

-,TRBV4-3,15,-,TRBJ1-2,TGCGCCAGCAGCCAGGAAGGGGGAGAAGGCTATGGCTACACCTTC,CASSQEGGEGYGYTF
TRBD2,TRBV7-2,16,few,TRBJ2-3,TGTGCCAGCAGCTTAGGTAGCGGGGGGTCCACAGATACGCAGTATTTT,CASSLGSGGSTDTQYF
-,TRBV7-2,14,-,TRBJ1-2,TGTGCCAGCAGCGTTACAGCCCGTTCCGGCGGCTACACCTTC,CASSVTARSGGYTF
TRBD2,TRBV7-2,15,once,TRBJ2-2,TGTGCCAGCAGTGGACTAGCGGGGGGTGACGGGGAGCTGTTTTTT,CASSGLAGGDGELFF
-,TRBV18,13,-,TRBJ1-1,TGTGCCAGCTCACCCCCAGTGAACACTGAAGCTTTCTTT,CASSPPVNTEAFF
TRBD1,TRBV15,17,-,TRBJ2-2,TGTGCCACCAGCAGAGATCAAAGGACAGGGGACACCGGGGAGCTGTTTTTT,CATSRDQRTGDTGELFF
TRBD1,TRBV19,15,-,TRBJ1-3,TGTGCCAGTAGTCAGACAGGGATCGGAGGAAACACCATATATTTT,CASSQTGIGGNTIYF
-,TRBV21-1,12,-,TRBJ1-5,TGTGCCTTCGGAGGCCAGCGGCAGCCCCAGCATTTT,CAFGGQRQPQHF
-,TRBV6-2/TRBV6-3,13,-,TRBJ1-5,TGTGCCAGCAGTTACTCGAGAGGGTCGGCCCAGCATTTT,CASSYSRGSAQHF
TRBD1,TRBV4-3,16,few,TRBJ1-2,TGCGCCAGCAGCCAAGATCACCGGACAGGGGGCTATGGCTACACCTTC,CASSQDHRTGGYGYTF
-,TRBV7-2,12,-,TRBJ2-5,TGTGCCAGCAGCTGGGCCATCCAGACCCTTTACTTC,CASSWAIQTLYF
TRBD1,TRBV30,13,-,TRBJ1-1,TGTGCCTGGAGTAGGGACAGCCACACTGAAGCTTTCTTT,CAWSRDSHTEAFF
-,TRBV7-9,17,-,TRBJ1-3,TGTGCCAGCAGCCCTGGAACTACAGGGTTCTCTGGAAACACCATATATTTT,CASSPGTTGFSGNTIYF
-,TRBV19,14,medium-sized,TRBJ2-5,TGTGCCAGTAGTATCCCGGGGGACGGAAGGACCCAGTACTTC,CASSIPGDGRTQYF
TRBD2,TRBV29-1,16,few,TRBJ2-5,TGCAGCGTTCGCGGACTAGCGGGGGGAGAGCAAGAGACCCAGTACTTC,CSVRGLAGGEQETQYF
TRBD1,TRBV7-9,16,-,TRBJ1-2,TGTGCCAGCAGCTTGGGAGGGGGACAGGCAAACTATGGCTACACCTTC,CASSLGGGQANYGYTF
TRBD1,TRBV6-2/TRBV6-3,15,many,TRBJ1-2,TGTGCCAGCAGCTATACCGGGACAGGGGGCGGCGGCTACACCTTC,CASSYTGTGGGGYTF
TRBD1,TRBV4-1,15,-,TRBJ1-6,TGCGCCAGCAGCGGAGGGACAGGGCAAAATTCACCCCTCCACTTT,CASSGGTGQNSPLHF
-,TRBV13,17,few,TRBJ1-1,TGTGCCAGCAGCTTAACTATACCGGGACATATGAACACTGAAGCTTTCTTT,CASSLTIPGHMNTEAFF
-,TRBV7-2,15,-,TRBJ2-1,TGTGCCAGCAGCTTACCCGCCCGGAGCTTCAATGAGCAGTTCTTC,CASSLPARSFNEQFF
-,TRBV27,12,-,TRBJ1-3,TGTGCCAGCACCCAGACTGGAAACACCATATATTTT,CASTQTGNTIYF
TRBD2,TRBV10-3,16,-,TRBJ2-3,TGTGCCATCAAGGCTAGCGGGGGGGCCGGAGCAGATACGCAGTATTTT,CAIKASGGAGADTQYF
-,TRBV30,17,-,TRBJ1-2,TGTGCCTGGAACCCACCCCTAATACAGAGCCTAAACTATGGCTACACCTTC,CAWNPPLIQSLNYGYTF
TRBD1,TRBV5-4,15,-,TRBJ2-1,TGTGCCAGCAGCCCCGGGACAGGGTCGTATGGTGAGCAGTTCTTC,CASSPGTGSYGEQFF
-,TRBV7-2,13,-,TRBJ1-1,TGTGCCAGCAGCTTAGGGAGAACCCGTGAAGCTTTCTTT,CASSLGRTREAFF
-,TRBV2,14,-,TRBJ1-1,TGTGCCAGCAGTGAATGGGGCTCAGGCACTGAAGCTTTCTTT,CASSEWGSGTEAFF
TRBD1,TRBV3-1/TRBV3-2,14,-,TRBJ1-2,TGTGCCAGCAGCCCAGGGACAGGGGTCGGGGGCTACACCTTC,CASSPGTGVGGYTF
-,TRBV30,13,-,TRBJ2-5,TGTGCCTGGAGTTTAAGGGGCGAAGAGACCCAGTACTTC,CAWSLRGEETQYF
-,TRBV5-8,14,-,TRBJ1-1,TGTGCCAGCAGCTCTGACAGGTTGAACACTGAAGCTTTCTTT,CASSSDRLNTEAFF
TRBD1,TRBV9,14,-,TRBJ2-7,TGTGCCAGCAGCATAACAGGGGGGTCCTACGAGCAGTACTTC,CASSITGGSYEQYF
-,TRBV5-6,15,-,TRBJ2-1,TGTGCCAGCAGCTACCGGGGAGGTACCTACAATGAGCAGTTCTTC,CASSYRGGTYNEQFF
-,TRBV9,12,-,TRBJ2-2,TGTGCCAGCAGCATTCAGGGGAGGGAGCTGTTTTTT,CASSIQGRELFF
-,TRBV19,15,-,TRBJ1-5,TGTGCCAGTAGTATCCCTAACCATAGCAATCAGCCCCAGCATTTT,CASSIPNHSNQPQHF
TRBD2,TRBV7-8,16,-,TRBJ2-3,TGTGCCAGCAGCGGTACCGGGACTATGGTCACAGATACGCAGTATTTT,CASSGTGTMVTDTQYF
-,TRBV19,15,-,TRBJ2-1,TGTGCCAGTAGCTCAAGCTCCGGGGGCTACAATGAGCAGTTCTTC,CASSSSSGGYNEQFF
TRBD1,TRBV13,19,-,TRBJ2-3,TGTGCCAGCAGCTTCCCCGGGACAGGGCCCCCTTACCATGGGGATACGCAGTATTTT,CASSFPGTGPPYHGDTQYF
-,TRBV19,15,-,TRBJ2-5,TGTGCCAGTAGTAGGACCCTCGGGAACCAAGAGACCCAGTACTTC,CASSRTLGNQETQYF
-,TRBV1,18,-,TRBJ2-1,TGCACCAGCAGCCAAGATGGGGACAAGAGGGACAGGGGCCATGAGCAGTTCTTC,CTSSQDGDKRDRGHEQFF
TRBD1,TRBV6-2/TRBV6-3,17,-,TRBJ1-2,TGTGCCAGCAGTTACTCGGGGACAGAGCCCTCTAACTATGGCTACACCTTC,CASSYSGTEPSNYGYTF
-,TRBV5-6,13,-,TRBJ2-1,TGTGCCAGCAGTTTAAGGTGGAGCCTAGAGCAGTTCTTC,CASSLRWSLEQFF
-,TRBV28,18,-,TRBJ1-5,TGTGCCAGCAGTTTAATTTCGCCGGGCAGGGAGGACAATCAGCCCCAGCATTTT,CASSLISPGREDNQPQHF
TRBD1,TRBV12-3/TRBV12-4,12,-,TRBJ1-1,TGTGCCAGCAGTTTTAACAGGGGAGAAGCTTTCTTT,CASSFNRGEAFF
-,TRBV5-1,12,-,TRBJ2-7,TGCGCCAGCAGACGAGAATCCTACGAGCAGTACTTC,CASRRESYEQYF
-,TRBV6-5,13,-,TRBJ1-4,TGTGCCAGCAGGGAGGGAGGGCTTGGACAACTGTTTTTT,CASREGGLGQLFF
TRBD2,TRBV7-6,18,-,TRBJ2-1,TGTGCCAGCAGCTTAGGTTCGGCTAGCGGGGGGTACTACAATGAGCAGTTCTTC,CASSLGSASGGYYNEQFF
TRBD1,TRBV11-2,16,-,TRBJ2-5,TGTGCCAGCACCTTCACGGGACAGGGGAACTCCGAGACCCAGTACTTC,CASTFTGQGNSETQYF
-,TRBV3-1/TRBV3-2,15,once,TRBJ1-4,TGTGCCAGCAGCCAGCGCTCGTGGACTAATGAAAAACTGTTTTTT,CASSQRSWTNEKLFF
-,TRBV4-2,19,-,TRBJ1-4,TGTGCCAGCAGCCAAGACTCAGGGTCGCAAGGTTTTACTAATGAAAAACTGTTTTTT,CASSQDSGSQGFTNEKLFF
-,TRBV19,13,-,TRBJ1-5,TGTGCCAGTCGTGCGGGACGCAATCAGCCCCAGCATTTT,CASRAGRNQPQHF
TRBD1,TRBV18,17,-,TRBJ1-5,TGTGCCAGCTCACCGATCGGGACAGGGGGCCCTGGGCAGCCCCAGCATTTT,CASSPIGTGGPGQPQHF
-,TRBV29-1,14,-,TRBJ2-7,TGCAGCGGCCTACAGGGTGATGGTTCTTCCGAGCAGTACTTC,CSGLQGDGSSEQYF
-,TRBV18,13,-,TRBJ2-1,TGTGCCAGCTCATCCGCCCAGGACAATGAGCAGTTCTTC,CASSSAQDNEQFF
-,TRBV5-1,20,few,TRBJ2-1,TGCGCCAGCAGCTTTGGGGACCAGGCGTGGGACTTGCGCTCCTACAATGAGCAGTTCTTC,CASSFGDQAWDLRSYNEQFF
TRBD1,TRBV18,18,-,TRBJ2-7,TGTGCCAGCTCACCTCCCGGGACAGGGTTTACTAACTCCTACGAGCAGTACTTC,CASSPPGTGFTNSYEQYF
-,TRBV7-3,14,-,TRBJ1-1,TGTGCCAGCAGCTTAGACGGAGCGAACACTGAAGCTTTCTTT,CASSLDGANTEAFF
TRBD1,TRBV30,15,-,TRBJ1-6,TGTGCCTGGGCGGAGGGGACAGCCTTTAATTCACCCCTCCACTTT,CAWAEGTAFNSPLHF
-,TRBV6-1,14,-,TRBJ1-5,TGTGCCAGCAGTGAGTTAGGAGGGGATCAGCCCCAGCATTTT,CASSELGGDQPQHF
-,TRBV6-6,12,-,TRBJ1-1,TGTGCCAGCAGTAACCGGGACACTGAAGCTTTCTTT,CASSNRDTEAFF
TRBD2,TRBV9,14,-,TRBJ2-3,TGTGCCAGCAGTGGGACTAGCGGGGGGGATACGCAGTATTTT,CASSGTSGGDTQYF